One and the same sample provided the 27 T cell receptor beta chains below, sequenced in a study of T cell repertoires in cytomegalovirus infection. Each CDR3 protein gets one entry after TCRdb re-called the reads with MiXCR. The repertoire consists of roughly 500,000 distinct CDR3 sequences, with about 10% occurring once and the leading ten covering roughly 10%. Material for sequencing was PBMCs. The receptors originated from a human donor in good health (CMV status not recorded). Some clones in this sample may be carry-over from other donors' samples.

In its sample, this clonotype was seen many times. The rearrangement links TRBV18 to TRBJ2-7; 11 nucleotides line up with TRBD2. This CDR3 is built from 20 residues. V lost 0 bases to trimming and J lost 3 bases; unmatched junction nucleotides: 16. The germline V gene has CDR1 KGHSH and CDR2 LQKENI. CDR3 in DNA: TGTGCCAGCTCACCACCTACTAGCGGGGGCCTCGCGGGGAGATACTACGAGCAGTACTTC. Its translation is CASSPPTSGGLAGRYYEQYF.

This clonotype has a count of ten or more. V gene TRBV12-3 or TRBV12-4 combines with J gene TRBJ2-7; the match to TRBD2 covers 9 bases. V gave up 6 bases and J gave up 6 bases; unmatched junction bases: 6. CDR3 length: 13 residues. This CDR3 is CASRNSGSGEQYF. The CDR3 coding sequence is TGTGCCAGCAGAAATAGCGGGAGCGGCGAGCAGTACTTC.

This clonotype was detected only a few times. The J gene is TRBJ1-6, the V gene TRBV3-1; TRBD1 matches 10 bases. Per the germline V gene, CDR1 is LGHDT and CDR2 is YNNKEL (reference sequence). V trimming: 5 bases; J trimming: 8 bases; junction bases outside the gene matches: 6. The CDR3 has 15 amino acids. CDR3 sequence reads: CASSYGTGEHSPLHF. The CDR3, as DNA: TGTGCCAGCAGCTACGGGACAGGGGAACATTCACCCCTCCACTTT.

The chain joins TRBV11-1 to TRBJ2-5, with TRBD1 matching over 7 bases. The trim removed 7 bases at V and 3 bases at J, leaving 5 bases unmatched. The CDR3 is 13 amino acids. The germline gives CDR1 SGHAT, CDR2 FQDESV (reference sequence). CDR3 sequence: CASTRQGKETQYF. The CDR3, as DNA: TGTGCCAGCACCCGACAGGGAAAAGAGACCCAGTACTTC.

This clonotype was counted between two and nine times. This chain joins TRBV20-1 and TRBJ1-2; D ambiguous. The germline V gene encodes CDR1 DFQATT and CDR2 SNEGSKA (reference sequence). The ends were cut back, 5 bases at V and 1 base at J, with 8 bases in the middle. CDR3 length: 12 amino acids. CDR3 sequence: CSAVGDNYGYTF. The CDR3 DNA reads TGCAGTGCTGTAGGTGATAACTATGGCTACACCTTC.

This clonotype was observed a few times. The chain combines TRBV14 with TRBJ2-6, with D maybe TRBD1 (6 bases). Trimming shortened V by 2 bases and J by 0 bases, and 14 bases separated the two germline ends. The CDR3 runs 18 residues. Germline loops: CDR1 SGHDN, CDR2 FVKESK. CDR3 in DNA: TGTGCCAGCAGCCAATCAGGCAGGGGAACCTCTGGGGCCAACGTCCTGACTTTC. Translating gives CASSQSGRGTSGANVLTF.

The table lists this clonotype with many counts. The chain has TRBV28 and TRBJ1-1, with D possibly TRBD1 on 6 matching bases. Germline V lookup: CDR1 MDHEN, CDR2 SYDVKM. Trimming took 1 base from V and 0 from J, leaving 12 bases between them. The CDR3 has 16 residues. The chain's CDR3 is CASSLYIRGLNTEAFF. As DNA, the CDR3 is TGTGCCAGCAGTTTATACATCAGGGGACTGAACACTGAAGCTTTCTTT. Together with reference TRBV28 and TRBJ1-1, the CDR3 gives the full variable domain: DVKVTQSSRYLVKRTGEKVFLECVQDMDHENMFWYRQDPGLGLRLIYFSYDVKMKEKGDIPEGYSVSREKKERFSLILESASTNQTSMYLCASSLYIRGLNTEAFFGQGTRLTVV.

In this sample, this clonotype turned up many times. The V gene is TRBV7-3, the J gene TRBJ1-1, with TRBD1 matching 9 bases. Germline lookup yields CDR1 SGHTA and CDR2 FQGTGA. This CDR3 spans 15 amino acids. V dropped 5 bases and J dropped 4; count of bases not matched to a gene: 8. The CDR3 is CASSLGTGIGTEAFF. The CDR3 DNA reads as TGTGCCAGCAGCCTAGGGACAGGGATCGGCACTGAAGCTTTCTTT.

CDR3 bases: TGTGCCAGCAGTGAAGAAGGGGGAAGGGATAGCAATCAGCCCCAGCATTTT. As protein: CASSEEGGRDSNQPQHF. V gene TRBV2 combines with J gene TRBJ1-5, with D perhaps TRBD1 (6 bases). Germline CDR1 is SNHLY and CDR2 is FYNNEI. The CDR3 sequence is 17 residues long. With 1 base removed from V and 0 bases from J, the gap between germline ends came to 13 bases.

This clonotype has at least ten counts. CDR3 protein: CASLVGTGPNEQFF. CDR3 coding DNA: TGTGCCAGCTTAGTAGGGACAGGGCCCAATGAGCAGTTCTTC. This chain links TRBV7-9 with TRBJ2-1, with TRBD1 identical over 9 bases. The length of the CDR3 is 14 residues. Germline lookup yields CDR1 SEHNR and CDR2 FQNEAQ (reference sequence). V trimming: 8 bases; J trimming: 6 bases; junction bases outside the gene matches: 8.

This clonotype was recorded many times. The CDR3 region is CATSRGRTYGLETQYF. The CDR3 nucleotides are TGTGCCACCAGCAGAGGCCGCACGTACGGTTTGGAGACCCAGTACTTC. The chain recombines TRBV15 with TRBJ2-5; D unclear. The germline gives CDR1 LNHNV, CDR2 YYDKDF (reference sequence). The CDR3 sequence is 16 residues long. The ends were cut back, 1 base at V and 5 bases at J, with 17 bases in the middle.

This rearrangement joins TRBV29-1 to TRBJ2-1, with 9 nucleotides matching TRBD2. Germline CDR1 and CDR2: SQVTM and ANQGSEA. With 7 bases clipped from V and 5 bases from J, the junction kept 9 bases outside the gene matches. CDR3 length: 14 amino acids. CDR3 sequence: CSGKGLARNNEQFF. The CDR3 region has the DNA TGCAGCGGCAAGGGACTAGCAAGGAACAATGAGCAGTTCTTC.

This clonotype appeared a single time. The chain uses TRBV6-6 and TRBJ2-5; TRBD1 might be the D (5 bases). CDR1 MNHNY and CDR2 SVGAGI come from the germline V gene (reference sequence). Trimming pared 2 bases from V and 9 bases from J, leaving 25 bases between. The CDR3 is made up of 17 amino acids. The CDR3 reads CASSYPQGRMRREAQYF. In DNA form, the CDR3 reads TGTGCCAGCAGTTACCCGCAGGGCAGGATGAGAAGGGAAGCCCAGTACTTC.

In this sample, this clonotype turned up many times. The V call is TRBV20-1, the J call TRBJ1-4, with 8 nucleotides matching TRBD1. The CDR3 runs 16 residues. Germline lookup yields CDR1 DFQATT and CDR2 SNEGSKA (reference sequence). The ends lost 3 bases at V and 0 bases at J; junction bases unmatched: 6. The CDR3 region is CSASAGGFTTNEKLFF. CDR3 in DNA: TGCAGTGCTAGTGCAGGGGGCTTCACAACTAATGAAAAACTGTTTTTT.

Many counts were recorded for this clonotype. The V call is TRBV7-2, the J call TRBJ2-7, with 10 bases matching TRBD1. CDR3 length equals 15 residues. With V trimmed by 5 bases and J by 4 bases, 8 bases remained unmatched. Germline lookup yields CDR1 SGHTA and CDR2 FQGNSA. Here the CDR3 reads CASSEVTGQGYEQYF. The CDR3 DNA follows: TGTGCCAGCAGCGAGGTGACGGGACAGGGGTACGAGCAGTACTTC. The full variable domain, with the rest looked up from reference TRBV7-2 and TRBJ2-7, is GAGVSQSPSNKVTEKGKDVELRCDPISGHTALYWYRQSLGQGLEFLIYFQGNSAPDKSGLPSDRFSAERTGGSVSTLTIQRTQQEDSAVYLCASSEVTGQGYEQYFGPGTRLTVT.

The rearrangement uses TRBV20-1 and TRBJ2-7, with D possibly being TRBD1 or TRBD2 (5 bases each). The CDR3 sequence is 14 residues long. Germline V gene lookup returns CDR1 DFQATT and CDR2 SNEGSKA (reference sequence). The V and J ends lost 0 bases and 6 bases respectively, with 15 bases between them. The DNA for the CDR3 is TGCAGTGCTAGAGATCCGAGGGGCGCGGGCGAGCAGTACTTC. The encoded protein is CSARDPRGAGEQYF.

This clonotype was picked up a small number of times. This rearrangement joins TRBV12-3 or TRBV12-4 to TRBJ2-7, with D unclear. The V end was cut by 5 bases, the J end by 6 bases, with 11 bases between. The CDR3 totals 12 residues. The CDR3 nucleotides are TGTGCCAGCAGTCAGAACCCGGGCGAGCAGTACTTC. Its translation is CASSQNPGEQYF.

This clonotype was seen more than once but under ten times. The chain joins TRBV6-4 to TRBJ2-2; D gene uncertain. The CDR3 extends over 15 amino acids. Trimming took 6 bases from V and 0 from J, leaving 11 bases between them. From germline, CDR1 is MRHNA and CDR2 SNTAGT. The CDR3 coding sequence is TGTGCCAGCAGCGTTACAGAGGCGAACACCGGGGAGCTGTTTTTT. It encodes CASSVTEANTGELFF.

This clonotype was seen a handful of times. The J gene is TRBJ1-5, the V gene TRBV4-1; D is unclear. The CDR3 extends over 15 amino acids. Germline V gene data show CDR1 as MGHRA and CDR2 as YSYEKL. Trimming took off 1 base at V and 3 bases at J, with 10 bases between the two ends. CDR3 sequence reads: CASSQARTLNQPQHF. CDR3 nucleotides: TGCGCCAGCAGCCAAGCAAGAACACTCAATCAGCCCCAGCATTTT.

This chain joins TRBV30 and TRBJ2-3; 7 nucleotides line up with TRBD2. After removal of 3 bases from V and 3 bases from J, the junction contained 6 bases not matched to a gene. Germline V gene lookup returns CDR1 GTSNPN and CDR2 SVGIG (reference sequence). This CDR3 contains 14 residues. The CDR3 DNA sequence: TGTGCCTGGAGAGGACTAGGATCGACAGATACGCAGTATTTT. Protein sequence: CAWRGLGSTDTQYF.

This clonotype appeared a few times. This chain links TRBV2 with TRBJ2-4; 8 bases fit TRBD2. V dropped 6 bases and J dropped 2; count of bases not matched to a gene: 6. Germline V gives CDR1 SNHLY, CDR2 FYNNEI. The CDR3 extends over 15 amino acids. CDR3 nucleotides: TGTGCCAGCAGGCTTAGCGGGATACCCAAAAACATTCAGTACTTC. This sequence encodes CASRLSGIPKNIQYF.

CDR3 residues: CASSLGTGGKNTEAFF. CDR3 bases: TGTGCCAGCAGCTTGGGAACAGGGGGGAAAAACACTGAAGCTTTCTTT. The J gene is TRBJ1-1, the V gene TRBV5-4, with 8 bases fitting TRBD1. V shed 0 bases, J shed 2 bases, and the junction held 6 bases outside the gene matches. Per germline, CDR1 SGHNT and CDR2 YYREEE (reference sequence). The CDR3 extends over 16 amino acids.

The chain is built from TRBV18 and TRBJ1-4; the D gene is possibly TRBD1 (6 bases). CDR3 length: 14 residues. In germline, CDR1 is KGHSH, CDR2 LQKENI. The V end was cut by 3 bases, the J end by 6 bases, with 11 bases between. In nucleotides, the CDR3 is TGTGCCAGCTCACCCCCAGGGGACTATGAAAAACTGTTTTTT. Amino acids: CASSPPGDYEKLFF. The full variable domain, rest sourced from reference TRBV18 and TRBJ1-4, is NAGVMQNPRHLVRRRGQEARLRCSPMKGHSHVYWYRQLPEEGLKFMVYLQKENIIDESGMPKERFSAEFPKEGPSILRIQQVVRGDSAAYFCASSPPGDYEKLFFGSGTQLSVL.

CDR3 sequence: CASSSPGGIRMETQYF. The CDR3 nucleotides are TGTGCCAGCAGTTCCCCTGGAGGAATTAGGATGGAGACCCAGTACTTC. V usage is TRBV28 and J usage is TRBJ2-5; the D gene is possibly TRBD2 (5 bases). Germline lookup yields CDR1 MDHEN and CDR2 SYDVKM. This CDR3 is built from 16 residues. Trimming pared 4 bases from V and 5 bases from J, leaving 20 bases between. The full variable domain, in which reference TRBV28 and TRBJ2-5 provide the parts outside the CDR3, is DVKVTQSSRYLVKRTGEKVFLECVQDMDHENMFWYRQDPGLGLRLIYFSYDVKMKEKGDIPEGYSVSREKKERFSLILESASTNQTSMYLCASSSPGGIRMETQYFGPGTRLLVL.

This chain joins TRBV5-1 and TRBJ2-1; D might be TRBD1 (5 bases). The length of the CDR3 is 17 residues. Germline values: CDR1 SGHRS, CDR2 YFSETQ. V gave up 0 bases and J gave up 4 bases, with 17 bases separating them. In DNA form, the CDR3 reads TGCGCCAGCAGCTTGGCGATGGCAGGGATTCGGTACAATGAGCAGTTCTTC. It encodes CASSLAMAGIRYNEQFF.

This clonotype was seen ten or more times. The chain employs TRBV7-2 and TRBJ1-2, with 9 bases fitting TRBD1. In germline, CDR1 is SGHTA, CDR2 FQGNSA. With 3 bases clipped from V and 7 bases from J, the junction kept 6 bases outside the gene matches. The length of the CDR3 is 14 residues. CDR3 protein: CASSLGTGLGGYTF. CDR3 DNA sequence: TGTGCCAGCAGCTTGGGGACAGGGCTCGGTGGCTACACCTTC.

This clonotype was recorded at least ten times. CDR3 DNA: TGTGCCAGCAGCTTAGCGGTCCTAGCCAAAAACATTCAGTACTTC. It encodes CASSLAVLAKNIQYF. J is TRBJ2-4 and V is TRBV7-8; D ambiguous. The germline CDR1 and CDR2 sequences are SGHVS and FQNEAQ. Deletions cut 0 bases from V and 0 bases from J, with 6 bases between. This CDR3 comprises 15 residues. Full variable domain (outside the CDR3, taken from reference TRBV7-8 and TRBJ2-4): GAGVSQSPRYKVAKRGQDVALRCDPISGHVSLFWYQQALGQGPEFLTYFQNEAQLDKSGLPSDRFFAERPEGSVSTLKIQRTQQEDSAVYLCASSLAVLAKNIQYFGAGTRLSVL.